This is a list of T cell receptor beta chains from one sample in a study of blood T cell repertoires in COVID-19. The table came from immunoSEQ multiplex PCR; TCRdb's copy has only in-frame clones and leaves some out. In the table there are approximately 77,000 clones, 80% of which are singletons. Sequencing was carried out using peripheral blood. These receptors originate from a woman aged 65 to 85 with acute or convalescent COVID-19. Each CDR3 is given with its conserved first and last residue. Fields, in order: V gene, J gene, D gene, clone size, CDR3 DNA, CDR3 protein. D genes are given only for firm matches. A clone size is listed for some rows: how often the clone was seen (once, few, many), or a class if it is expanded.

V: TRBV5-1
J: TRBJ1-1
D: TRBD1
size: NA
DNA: TGCGCCAGCAGCGAAACAGGGGACACTGAAGCTTTCTTT
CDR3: CASSETGDTEAFF

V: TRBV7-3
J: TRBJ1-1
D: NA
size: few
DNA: TGTGCCAGCAGCTTAACGGTCCAGGGCACTGAAGCTTTCTTT
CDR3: CASSLTVQGTEAFF

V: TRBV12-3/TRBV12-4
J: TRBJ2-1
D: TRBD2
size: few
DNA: TGTGCCAGCAGTTTAGGCGGGGGAACTGAGCAGTTCTTC
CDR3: CASSLGGGTEQFF

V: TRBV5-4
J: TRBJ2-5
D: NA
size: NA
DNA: TGTGCCAGCAGCTCCACGCAGGGAGAGACCCAGTACTTC
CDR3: CASSSTQGETQYF

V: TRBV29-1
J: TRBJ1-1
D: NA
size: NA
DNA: TGCAGCGTTGAACTGGTCGGCACTGAAGCTTTCTTT
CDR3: CSVELVGTEAFF

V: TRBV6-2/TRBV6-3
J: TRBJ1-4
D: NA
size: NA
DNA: TGTGCCAGCAGCACCGGTGGAGTCCGTAATGAAAAACTGTTTTTT
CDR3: CASSTGGVRNEKLFF

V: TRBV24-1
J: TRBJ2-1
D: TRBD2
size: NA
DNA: TGTGCCACCAGTGATGCGACTAGCGGGGGAAATGAGCAGTTCTTC
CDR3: CATSDATSGGNEQFF

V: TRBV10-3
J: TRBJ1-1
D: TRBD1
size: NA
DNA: TGTGCCATCAGTCACCCGACAGGGGATGACACTGAAGCTTTCTTT
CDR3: CAISHPTGDDTEAFF

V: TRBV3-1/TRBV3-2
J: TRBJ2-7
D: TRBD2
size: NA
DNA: TGTGCCAGCAGCCTCCGGGGAAGCGGGGGGACCTACGAGCAGTACTTC
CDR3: CASSLRGSGGTYEQYF

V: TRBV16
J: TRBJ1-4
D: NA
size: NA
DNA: TGTGCCAGCCGGGAGCTGGTCCCAAATGAAAAACTGTTTTTT
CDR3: CASRELVPNEKLFF

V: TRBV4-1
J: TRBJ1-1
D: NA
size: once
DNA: TGCGCCAGCAGCCAAGCGGGGGGTGGGGGAACTGAAGCTTTCTTT
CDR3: CASSQAGGGGTEAFF

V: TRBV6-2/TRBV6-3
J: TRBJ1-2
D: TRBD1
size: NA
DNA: TGTGCCAGCAGTACCCCGGGACAGGGAATAACGAACTATGGCTACACCTTC
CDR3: CASSTPGQGITNYGYTF

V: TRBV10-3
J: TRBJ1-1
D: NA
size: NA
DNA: TGTGCCATCAGTGAATTCGGGGGGACTGAAGCTTTCTTT
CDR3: CAISEFGGTEAFF

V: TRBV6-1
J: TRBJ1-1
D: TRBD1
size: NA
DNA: TGTGCCAGCAGTTGGGACAGGGAGAGCACTGAAGCTTTCTTT
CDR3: CASSWDRESTEAFF

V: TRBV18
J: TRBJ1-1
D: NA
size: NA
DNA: TGTGCCAGCTCACCGGGCAGGGGAATGGCTTTCTTT
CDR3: CASSPGRGMAFF

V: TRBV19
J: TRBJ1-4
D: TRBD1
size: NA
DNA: TGTGCCAGTACCGGGACAGCAGCTAATGAAAAACTGTTTTTT
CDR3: CASTGTAANEKLFF

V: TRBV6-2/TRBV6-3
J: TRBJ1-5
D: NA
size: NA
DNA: TGTGCCAGCAGTTACTCGAGTTTGCAGGGAAACCAGCCCCAGCATTTT
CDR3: CASSYSSLQGNQPQHF

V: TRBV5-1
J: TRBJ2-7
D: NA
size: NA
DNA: TGCGCCAGCAGCTCTGTCCCCAGCTCCTACGAGCAGTACTTC
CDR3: CASSSVPSSYEQYF

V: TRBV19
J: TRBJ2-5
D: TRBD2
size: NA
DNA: TGTGCCAGTAGTGCCCCCCTTGGTAGCGGGGCTCAAGAGACCCAGTACTTC
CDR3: CASSAPLGSGAQETQYF

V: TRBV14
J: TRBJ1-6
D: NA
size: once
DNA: TGTGCCAGCAGCCCTCGGGGGGTTTTCGTAGGAAATTCACCCCTCCACTTT
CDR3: CASSPRGVFVGNSPLHF

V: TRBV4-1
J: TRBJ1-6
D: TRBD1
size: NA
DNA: TGCGCCAGCAGCCAAGAAAGGGGGCAGTATAATTCACCCCTCCACTTT
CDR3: CASSQERGQYNSPLHF

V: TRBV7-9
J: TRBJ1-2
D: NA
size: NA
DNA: TGTGCCAGCAGCTTAGAGACAGCCTATGGCTACACCTTC
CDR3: CASSLETAYGYTF

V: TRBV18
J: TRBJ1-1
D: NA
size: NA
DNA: TGTGCCAGCTCCCCCCAGACAGGGAACACTGAAGCTTTCTTT
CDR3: CASSPQTGNTEAFF

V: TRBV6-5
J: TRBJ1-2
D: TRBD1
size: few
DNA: TGTGCCAGCAGTTACTCCGTGACAGGGGTATATGGCTACACCTTC
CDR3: CASSYSVTGVYGYTF